The 4 T cell receptor beta chains presented below share a single source sample, sequenced in a study of shared clonotypes between healthy human individuals. Some clones are missing from TCRdb's copy, which holds only in-frame ones; the method was immunoSEQ multiplex PCR. The table lists 2 million to 2.5 million clones, approximately 93% of them singletons. The sample taken for sequencing was naive CD4+ T cells from PBMCs. Subset: CD45RA+ positively selected. The receptors were sampled from a man between 18 and 35 years old in good health. Some clones in this sample may be carry-over from other donors' samples.

On this clone: Other DNA sequences in this sample translate to the same CDR3. The chain couples TRBV4-3 to TRBJ2-7; 7 nucleotides agree with TRBD1. CDR1 LGHNA and CDR2 YSLEER come from the germline V gene. The CDR3 has 14 amino acids. V lost 0 bases and J lost 2; bases outside the gene matches: 1. CDR3 loop: CASSQETGTYEQYF. The CDR3 bases are TGCGCCAGCAGCCAAGAGACAGGGACCTACGAGCAGTACTTC.

The genes are TRBV7-2 and TRBJ1-1; D gene uncertain. The length of the CDR3 is 15 residues. Germline V CDR1 and CDR2: SGHTA, FQGNSA. The ends were cut back, 5 bases at V and 1 base at J, with 14 bases in the middle. In DNA form, the CDR3 reads TGTGCCAGCAGCCCTCATGGTGGTAGGAACACTGAAGCTTTCTTT. It is translated as CASSPHGGRNTEAFF.

This chain links TRBV6-6 with TRBJ2-7, with 9 bases identical to TRBD1. V was clipped by 6 bases and J by 2 bases; unmatched bases: 8. Looked up from germline, CDR1 is MNHNY and CDR2 is SVGAGI (reference sequence). This CDR3 has 15 amino acids. DNA for the CDR3: TGTGCCAGCAGCCACCCGGGACAGGGTCCCTACGAGCAGTACTTC. It translates to CASSHPGQGPYEQYF.

This clone was detected only once. CDR3 nucleotide sequence: TGTGCCAGCAGCTTAAACAGCGGAGGGGAGACCCAGTACTTC. This translates into CASSLNSGGETQYF. The chain recombines TRBV7-9 with TRBJ2-5; a weak D match, TRBD2 (6 bases). The V end lost 2 bases, the J end lost 5 bases, and 12 bases lay between the germline ends. The CDR3 is 14 amino acids. Germline V CDR1 and CDR2: SEHNR, FQNEAQ (reference sequence).